These 3 T cell receptor beta chains were all obtained from the same sample, sequenced in a study of shared clonotypes between healthy human individuals. Generated by immunoSEQ multiplex PCR, the TCRdb table keeps only in-frame clones and is missing some. Of about 2 million clones listed, 85% to 95% are singletons. The sequencing input was naive CD4+ T cells sorted from blood. Subset reported: CD45RA+ positively selected. Receptors originate from a man between 18 and 29 years old in good health.

The chain recombines TRBV6-1 with TRBJ1-5; D is unresolved. Trimming took off 4 bases at V and 0 bases at J, with 7 bases between the two ends. The CDR3 has 14 amino acids. CDR1 is MNHNS, CDR2 SASEGT, per germline. The CDR3 sequence: CASSGEVSNQPQHF. The CDR3 DNA reads as TGTGCCAGCAGTGGGGAGGTTAGCAATCAGCCCCAGCATTTT.

Of note for this clone: The same CDR3 arises from other DNA sequences in this sample as well. The chain uses TRBV9 and TRBJ1-3; D ambiguous. This CDR3 region has 15 residues. Per germline, CDR1 SGDLS and CDR2 YYNGEE. V was shortened by 2 bases and J by 0 bases, with 9 bases between the two germline ends. CDR3 bases: TGTGCCAGCAGCGTTGACACATTCTCTGGAAACACCATATATTTT. It is translated as CASSVDTFSGNTIYF.

The chain has TRBV6-6 and TRBJ1-1; D is undetermined. In germline, CDR1 is MNHNY, CDR2 SVGAGI (reference sequence). Trimming removed 4 bases from V and 0 bases from J, with 15 bases in between. The CDR3 runs to 16 residues. The CDR3 spells CASSFDLGPVNTEAFF. For the CDR3, the DNA is TGTGCCAGCAGTTTCGATTTAGGACCCGTGAACACTGAAGCTTTCTTT.